This T cell receptor (beta chain) appears in the sequencing data of a study of blood T cell repertoires in COVID-19. The wider study: The origin of the acute and convalescent COVID-19 samples was the United States, Italy and Spain. PBMCs, B-cell-depleted T cells, or T cells provided the cDNA or gDNA that made up the material.

The assay was immunoSEQ multiplex PCR, and TCRdb's table has in-frame clones only and misses some. Of fewer than 200,000 clones in the sample, more than 80% are singletons; the top ten hold 7.5% to 9.5%. The specimen was peripheral blood. The clonotype originates from a woman aged 60-75 years with acute or convalescent COVID-19.

CDR3 nucleotides: TGCGCCAGCAGCTTGGCTAGCGCAAACACAGATACGCAGTATTTT. Translated, it gives CASSLASANTDTQYF. The genes are TRBV5-1 and TRBJ2-3, with a possible D match to TRBD2 (6 bases). This CDR3 has 15 amino acids. Per germline, CDR1 SGHRS and CDR2 YFSETQ. V was clipped by 0 bases and J by 2 bases, with 10 bases between them.